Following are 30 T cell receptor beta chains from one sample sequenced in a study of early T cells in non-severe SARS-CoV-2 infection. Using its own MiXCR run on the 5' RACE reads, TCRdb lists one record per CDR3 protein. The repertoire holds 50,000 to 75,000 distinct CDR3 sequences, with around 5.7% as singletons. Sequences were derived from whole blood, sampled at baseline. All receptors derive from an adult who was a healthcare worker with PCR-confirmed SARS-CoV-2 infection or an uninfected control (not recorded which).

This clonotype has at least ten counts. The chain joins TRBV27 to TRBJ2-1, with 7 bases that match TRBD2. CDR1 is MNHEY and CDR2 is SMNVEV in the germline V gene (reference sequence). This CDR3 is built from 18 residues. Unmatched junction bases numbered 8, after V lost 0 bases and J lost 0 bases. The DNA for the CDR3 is TGTGCCAGCAGTTTATCGGTTAGCGGGTCCCTCTCCTACAATGAGCAGTTCTTC. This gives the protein CASSLSVSGSLSYNEQFF.

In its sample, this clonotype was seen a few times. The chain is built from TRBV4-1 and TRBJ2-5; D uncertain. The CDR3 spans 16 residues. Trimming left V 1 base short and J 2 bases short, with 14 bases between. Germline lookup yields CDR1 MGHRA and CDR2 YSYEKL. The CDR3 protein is CASSQGSLIGQETQYF. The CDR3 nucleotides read TGCGCCAGCAGCCAAGGGTCCTTGATAGGTCAAGAGACCCAGTACTTC.

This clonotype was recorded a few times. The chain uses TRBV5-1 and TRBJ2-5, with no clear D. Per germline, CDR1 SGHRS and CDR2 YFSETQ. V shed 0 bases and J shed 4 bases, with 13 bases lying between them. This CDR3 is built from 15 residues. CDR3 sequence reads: CASSLESDMGETQYF. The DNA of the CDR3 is TGCGCCAGCAGCTTGGAATCCGACATGGGAGAGACCCAGTACTTC.

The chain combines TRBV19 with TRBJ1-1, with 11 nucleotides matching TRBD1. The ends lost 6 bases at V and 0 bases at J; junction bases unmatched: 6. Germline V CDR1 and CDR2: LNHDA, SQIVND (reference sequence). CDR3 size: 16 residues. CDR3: CASSRTGGYLNTEAFF. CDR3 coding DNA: TGTGCCAGTAGCCGGACAGGGGGCTATTTGAACACTGAAGCTTTCTTT.

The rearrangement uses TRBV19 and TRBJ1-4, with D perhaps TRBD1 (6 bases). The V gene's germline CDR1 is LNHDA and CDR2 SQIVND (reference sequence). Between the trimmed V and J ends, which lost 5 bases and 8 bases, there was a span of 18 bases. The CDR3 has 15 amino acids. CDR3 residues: CASSATGMAEEKLFF. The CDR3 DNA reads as TGTGCCAGTAGTGCTACAGGGATGGCGGAGGAAAAACTGTTTTTT.

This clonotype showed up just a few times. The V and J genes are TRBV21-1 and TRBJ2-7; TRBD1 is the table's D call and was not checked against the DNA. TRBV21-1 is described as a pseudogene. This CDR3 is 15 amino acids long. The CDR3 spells CASKTRTASTYEQYF. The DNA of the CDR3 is TGTGCCAGCAAAACACGGACAGCTTCTACCTACGAGCAGTACTTC.

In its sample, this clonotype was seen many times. Here the CDR3 DNA reads TGTGCCAGCAGTACAGGGGGCGAGATGGCCAAAAACATTCAGTACTTC. This translates into CASSTGGEMAKNIQYF. V and J are TRBV6-5 and TRBJ2-4; TRBD1 agrees at 9 bases. With 5 bases clipped from V and 1 base from J, the junction kept 6 bases outside the gene matches. The CDR3 covers 16 residues. The germline CDR1 and CDR2 sequences are MNHEY and SVGAGI.

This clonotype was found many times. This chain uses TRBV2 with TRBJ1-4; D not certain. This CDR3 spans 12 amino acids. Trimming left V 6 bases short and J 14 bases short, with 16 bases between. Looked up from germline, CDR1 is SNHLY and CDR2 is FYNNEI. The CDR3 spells CASSSRSSRLFF. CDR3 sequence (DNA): TGTGCCAGCAGCAGCAGGTCTTCCCGGCTGTTTTTT.

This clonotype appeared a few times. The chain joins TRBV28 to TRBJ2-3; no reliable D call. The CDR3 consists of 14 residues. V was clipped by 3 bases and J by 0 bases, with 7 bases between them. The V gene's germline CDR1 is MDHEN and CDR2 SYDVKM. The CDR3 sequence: CASSLAPSTDTQYF. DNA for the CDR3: TGTGCCAGCAGTTTGGCTCCTAGCACAGATACGCAGTATTTT. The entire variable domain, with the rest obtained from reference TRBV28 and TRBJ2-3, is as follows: DVKVTQSSRYLVKRTGEKVFLECVQDMDHENMFWYRQDPGLGLRLIYFSYDVKMKEKGDIPEGYSVSREKKERFSLILESASTNQTSMYLCASSLAPSTDTQYFGPGTRLTVL.

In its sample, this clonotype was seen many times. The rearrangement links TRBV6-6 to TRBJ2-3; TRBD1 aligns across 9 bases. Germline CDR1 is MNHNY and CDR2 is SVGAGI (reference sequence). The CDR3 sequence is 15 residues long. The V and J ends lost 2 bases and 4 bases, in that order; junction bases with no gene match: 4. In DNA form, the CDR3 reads TGTGCCAGCAGTTACCCCGGACAGGGGTCAGATACGCAGTATTTT. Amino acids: CASSYPGQGSDTQYF.

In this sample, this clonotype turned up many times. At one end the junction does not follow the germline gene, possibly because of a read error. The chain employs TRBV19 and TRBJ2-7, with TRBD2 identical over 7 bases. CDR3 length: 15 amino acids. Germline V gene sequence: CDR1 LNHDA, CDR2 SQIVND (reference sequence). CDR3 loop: CASSIETGTTYEQYF. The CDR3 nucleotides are TGTGCCAGTAGCATAGAAACCGGGACTACCTACGAGCAGTACTTC.

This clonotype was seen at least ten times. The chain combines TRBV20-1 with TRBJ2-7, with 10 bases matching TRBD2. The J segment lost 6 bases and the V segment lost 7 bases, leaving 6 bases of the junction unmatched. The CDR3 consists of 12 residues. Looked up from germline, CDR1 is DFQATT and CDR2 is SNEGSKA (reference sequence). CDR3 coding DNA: TGCAGTGTAGGAGCGGGAGGGCCCGAGCAGTACTTC. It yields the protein CSVGAGGPEQYF.

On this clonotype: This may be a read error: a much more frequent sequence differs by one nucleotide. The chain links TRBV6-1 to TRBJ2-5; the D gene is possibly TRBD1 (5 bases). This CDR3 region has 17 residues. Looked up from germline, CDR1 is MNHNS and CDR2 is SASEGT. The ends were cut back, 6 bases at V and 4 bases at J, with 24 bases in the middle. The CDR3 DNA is TGTGCCAGCAGGCCCACAAGCAGAACCGTCACAGGAGAGACCCAGTACTTC. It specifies CASRPTSRTVTGETQYF.

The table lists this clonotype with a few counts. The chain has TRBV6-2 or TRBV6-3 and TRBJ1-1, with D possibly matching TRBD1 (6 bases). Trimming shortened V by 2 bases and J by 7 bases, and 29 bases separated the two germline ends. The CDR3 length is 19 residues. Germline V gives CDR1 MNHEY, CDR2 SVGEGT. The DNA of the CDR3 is TGTGCCAGCAGTTACGGGGAGTGGCTCATGAGGGACACAGGAGTTGAAGCTTTCTTT. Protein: CASSYGEWLMRDTGVEAFF.

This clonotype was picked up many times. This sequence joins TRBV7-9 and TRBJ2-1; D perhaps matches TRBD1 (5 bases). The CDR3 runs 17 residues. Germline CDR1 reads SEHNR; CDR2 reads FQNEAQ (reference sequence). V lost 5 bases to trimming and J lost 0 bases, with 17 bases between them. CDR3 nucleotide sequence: TGTGCCAGCAGCCCTTTTTCGACAGTGAGCTCCTACAATGAGCAGTTCTTC. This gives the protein CASSPFSTVSSYNEQFF.

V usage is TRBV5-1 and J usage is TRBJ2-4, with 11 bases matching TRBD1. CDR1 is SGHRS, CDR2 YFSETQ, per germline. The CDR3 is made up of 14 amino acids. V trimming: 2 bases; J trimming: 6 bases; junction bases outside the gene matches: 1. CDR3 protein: CASSFGQGANIQYF. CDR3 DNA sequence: TGCGCCAGCAGCTTCGGACAGGGGGCAAACATTCAGTACTTC.

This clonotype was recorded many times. The CDR3 loop is CASSPDSPGHGYTF. The CDR3 nucleotides read TGTGCCAGCTCACCAGACAGCCCCGGCCATGGCTACACCTTC. The V and J genes are TRBV18 and TRBJ1-2; a possible D gene is TRBD1 (5 bases). Germline values: CDR1 KGHSH, CDR2 LQKENI. The V end was cut by 2 bases, the J end by 6 bases, with 13 bases between. The CDR3 runs to 14 residues.

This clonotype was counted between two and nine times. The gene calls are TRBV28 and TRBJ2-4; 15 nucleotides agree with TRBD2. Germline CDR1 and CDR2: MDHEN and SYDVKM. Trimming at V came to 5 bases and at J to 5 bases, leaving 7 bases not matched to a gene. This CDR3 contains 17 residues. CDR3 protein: CASSLQGLAGGQNIQYF. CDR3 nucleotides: TGTGCCAGCAGTCTACAGGGACTAGCGGGAGGACAAAACATTCAGTACTTC.

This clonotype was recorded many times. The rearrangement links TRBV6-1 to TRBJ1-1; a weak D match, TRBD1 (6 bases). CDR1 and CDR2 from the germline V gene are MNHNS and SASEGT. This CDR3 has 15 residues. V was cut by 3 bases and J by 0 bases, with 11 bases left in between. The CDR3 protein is CASSDSTGVNTEAFF. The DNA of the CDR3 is TGTGCCAGCAGTGATTCGACAGGAGTGAACACTGAAGCTTTCTTT.

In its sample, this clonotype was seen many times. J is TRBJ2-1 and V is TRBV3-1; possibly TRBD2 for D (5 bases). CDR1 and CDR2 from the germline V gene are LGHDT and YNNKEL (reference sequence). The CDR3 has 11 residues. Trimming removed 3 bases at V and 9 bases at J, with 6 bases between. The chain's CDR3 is CASSHAGEQFF. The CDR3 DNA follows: TGTGCCAGCAGCCATGCGGGTGAGCAGTTCTTC.

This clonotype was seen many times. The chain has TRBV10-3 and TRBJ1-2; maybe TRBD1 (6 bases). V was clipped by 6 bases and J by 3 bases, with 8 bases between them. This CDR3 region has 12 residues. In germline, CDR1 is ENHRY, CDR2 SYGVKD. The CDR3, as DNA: TGTGCCATCAGACAGGGCGACTATGGCTACACCTTC. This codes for CAIRQGDYGYTF.

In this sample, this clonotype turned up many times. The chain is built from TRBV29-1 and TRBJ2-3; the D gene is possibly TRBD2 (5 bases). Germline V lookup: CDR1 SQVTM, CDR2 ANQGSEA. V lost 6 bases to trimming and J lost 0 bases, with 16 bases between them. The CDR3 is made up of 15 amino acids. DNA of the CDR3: TGCAGCGTCCAGTGGGGAGATACTAGCACAGATACGCAGTATTTT. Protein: CSVQWGDTSTDTQYF.

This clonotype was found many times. The CDR3 spells CASSSLLTSPTTTNEKLFF. As DNA, the CDR3 is TGTGCCAGCAGTTCACTTCTGACATCGCCTACTACAACTAATGAAAAACTGTTTTTT. The gene calls are TRBV28 and TRBJ1-4; D is uncertain. The CDR3 length is 19 residues. V lost 4 bases and J lost 0, with 21 bases in between. From germline, CDR1 is MDHEN and CDR2 SYDVKM.

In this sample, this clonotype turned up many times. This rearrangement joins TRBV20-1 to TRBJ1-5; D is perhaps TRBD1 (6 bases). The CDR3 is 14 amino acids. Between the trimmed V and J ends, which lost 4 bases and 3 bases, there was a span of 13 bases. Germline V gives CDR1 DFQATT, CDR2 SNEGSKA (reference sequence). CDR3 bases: TGCAGTGCTATTACAGGGCCCCCCAATCAGCCCCAGCATTTT. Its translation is CSAITGPPNQPQHF.

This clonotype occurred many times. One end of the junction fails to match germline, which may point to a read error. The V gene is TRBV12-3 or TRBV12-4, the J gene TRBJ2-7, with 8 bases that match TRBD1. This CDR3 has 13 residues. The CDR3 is CASRFGTGFEQYF. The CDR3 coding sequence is TGTGCCAGCCGTTTCGGGACAGGTTTCGAGCAGTACTTC.

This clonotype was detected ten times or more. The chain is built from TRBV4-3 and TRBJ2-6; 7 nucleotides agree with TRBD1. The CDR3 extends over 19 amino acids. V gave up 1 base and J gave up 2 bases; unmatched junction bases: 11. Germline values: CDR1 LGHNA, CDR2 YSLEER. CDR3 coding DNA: TGCGCCAGCAGCCAAGGGGCGACAGGGTTTCGTGCTGGGGCCAACGTCCTGACTTTC. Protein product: CASSQGATGFRAGANVLTF.

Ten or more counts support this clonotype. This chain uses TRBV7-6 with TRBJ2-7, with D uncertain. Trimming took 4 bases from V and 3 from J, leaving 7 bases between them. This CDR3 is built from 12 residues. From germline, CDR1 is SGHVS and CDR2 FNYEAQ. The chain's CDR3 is CASSSEHYEQYF. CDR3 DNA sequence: TGTGCCAGCAGCTCTGAACACTACGAGCAGTACTTC.

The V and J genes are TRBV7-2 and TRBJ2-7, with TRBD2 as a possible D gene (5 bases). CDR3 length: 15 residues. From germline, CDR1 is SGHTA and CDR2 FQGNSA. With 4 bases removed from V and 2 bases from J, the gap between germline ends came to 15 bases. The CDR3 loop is CASSSGRAGPYEQYF. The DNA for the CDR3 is TGTGCCAGCAGCTCGGGAAGGGCTGGCCCCTACGAGCAGTACTTC.

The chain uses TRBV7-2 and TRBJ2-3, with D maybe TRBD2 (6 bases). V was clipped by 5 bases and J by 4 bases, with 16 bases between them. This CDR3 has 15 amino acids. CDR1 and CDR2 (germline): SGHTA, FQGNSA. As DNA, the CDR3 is TGTGCCAGCAGCCTGGGGTACGGGAGCTCAGATACGCAGTATTTT. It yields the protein CASSLGYGSSDTQYF.

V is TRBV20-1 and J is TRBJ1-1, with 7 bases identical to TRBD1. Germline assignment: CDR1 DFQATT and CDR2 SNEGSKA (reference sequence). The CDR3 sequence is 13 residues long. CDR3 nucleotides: TGCACCGTAGAGGGACAGAGTAACACTGAAGCTTTCTTT. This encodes CTVEGQSNTEAFF.